The 22 T cell receptor beta chains given below trace back to one sample, sequenced in a study of T cells in Graves' hyperthyroidism and ophthalmopathy. Amplified TCR beta CDR3 regions came from RNA transcripts. The HTBI primer set was used in a first-round RT-PCR of the TCR CDR3. Each CDR3 protein gets one entry after TCRdb re-called the multiplex PCR reads with MiXCR. The profile shows fewer than 600,000 distinct CDR3 sequences, 14% of them singletons. The sequencing input was blood. Receptor source: a woman aged 18 to 35 with Graves' hyperthyroidism.

There are many counts of this clonotype. The rearrangement links TRBV20-1 to TRBJ2-2; TRBD2 aligns across 13 bases. J was trimmed by 5 bases and V by 1 base; bases with no gene match: 4. The CDR3 spans 16 residues. Per the germline V gene, CDR1 is DFQATT and CDR2 is SNEGSKA (reference sequence). Here the CDR3 DNA reads TGCAGTGCTAGAGGAAGGGGACTAGCGGGAACCGGGGAGCTGTTTTTT. It encodes CSARGRGLAGTGELFF.

The rearrangement uses TRBV5-1 and TRBJ2-1, with a tentative D call TRBD2 (7 bases). The V and J ends lost 4 bases and 10 bases respectively, with 18 bases between them. The CDR3 sequence is 14 residues long. From germline, CDR1 is SGHRS and CDR2 YFSETQ. The CDR3 DNA follows: TGCGCCAGCAGCCCAAGGGGGGGGTGGGTCGAGCAGTTCTTC. Translating it yields CASSPRGGWVEQFF.

This clonotype was observed many times. This chain links TRBV5-1 with TRBJ2-1; D might be TRBD1 or TRBD2, each matching 6 bases. The length of the CDR3 is 19 residues. Trimming removed 2 bases from V and 0 bases from J, with 21 bases in between. Germline V gene lookup returns CDR1 SGHRS and CDR2 YFSETQ. Here the CDR3 reads CASSFTGSSGYFSYNEQFF. The CDR3 bases are TGCGCCAGCAGCTTTACAGGGAGCAGCGGGTACTTCTCCTACAATGAGCAGTTCTTC.

This clonotype was counted many times. The chain is built from TRBV6-1 and TRBJ2-7; D is perhaps TRBD1 (6 bases). From germline, CDR1 is MNHNS and CDR2 SASEGT. The CDR3 has 14 residues. The CDR3: CARGGRDKHYEQYF. The CDR3 bases are TGTGCGCGAGGGGGTAGAGACAAGCACTACGAGCAGTACTTC.

The chain combines TRBV20-1 with TRBJ2-1, with 13 bases that match TRBD2. With the DNA end fitting TRBJ2-7 better, the J assignment may be wrong. Germline-derived CDR1 and CDR2 are DFQATT and SNEGSKA (reference sequence). The CDR3 spans 17 residues. CDR3 protein: CSARRTSGRIFYNEQYV. The DNA for the CDR3 is TGCAGTGCGCGACGGACTAGCGGGAGAATATTCTACAATGAGCAGTACGTC.

This clonotype was counted at least ten times. J is TRBJ1-5 and V is TRBV7-6; D is unclear. The V end was cut by 3 bases, the J end by 2 bases, with 11 bases between. This CDR3 spans 15 amino acids. Germline V gene lookup returns CDR1 SGHVS and CDR2 FNYEAQ. The CDR3 loop reads CASSFKDGGNQPQHF. Here the CDR3 DNA reads TGTGCCAGCAGCTTTAAGGACGGAGGCAATCAGCCCCAGCATTTT.

This chain uses TRBV4-2 with TRBJ1-1, with 11 bases matching TRBD1. The CDR3 has 17 amino acids. CDR1 LGHNA and CDR2 YNFKEQ come from the germline V gene. Trimming cost V 5 bases and J 0 bases; bases outside gene matches: 8. The CDR3 sequence is CASSEPGTGGMNTEAFF. The CDR3 DNA follows: TGTGCCAGCAGCGAACCCGGGACAGGGGGAATGAACACTGAAGCTTTCTTT.

The J gene is TRBJ2-5, the V gene TRBV27, with 14 bases fitting TRBD2. V trimming: 10 bases; J trimming: 5 bases; junction bases outside the gene matches: 6. The germline V gene encodes CDR1 MNHEY and CDR2 SMNVEV (reference sequence). The CDR3 has 14 amino acids. The CDR3 loop is CATGTSGRGETQYF. CDR3 coding DNA: TGTGCCACCGGGACTAGCGGGAGAGGGGAGACCCAGTACTTC.

This clonotype occurred many times. The chain carries TRBV7-3 and TRBJ2-6; 8 nucleotides align to TRBD1. Germline assignment: CDR1 SGHTA and CDR2 FQGTGA. This CDR3 contains 16 residues. V dropped 0 bases and J dropped 2; count of bases not matched to a gene: 0. The CDR3 here is CASSLTTGAGANVLTF. The CDR3 DNA is TGTGCCAGCAGCTTAACGACAGGGGCTGGGGCCAACGTCCTGACTTTC. The entire variable domain, with the rest obtained from reference TRBV7-3 and TRBJ2-6, is as follows: GAGVSQTPSNKVTEKGKYVELRCDPISGHTALYWYRQSLGQGPEFLIYFQGTGAADDSGLPNDRFFAVRPEGSVSTLKIQRTERGDSAVYLCASSLTTGAGANVLTFGAGSRLTVL.

Ten or more counts support this clonotype. The genes are TRBV18 and TRBJ2-3, with no clear D. Germline V CDR1 and CDR2: KGHSH, LQKENI. Trimming shortened V by 3 bases and J by 2 bases, and 12 bases separated the two germline ends. CDR3 size: 15 residues. The CDR3 loop reads CASSPINLHTDTQYF. Written as DNA, the CDR3 is TGTGCCAGCTCACCCATTAATCTTCACACAGATACGCAGTATTTT.

This clonotype occurred a few times. The chain links TRBV19 to TRBJ1-1, with D maybe TRBD1 (6 bases). The CDR3 is 13 residues long. Germline V gives CDR1 LNHDA, CDR2 SQIVND (reference sequence). Trimming shortened V by 3 bases and J by 11 bases, and 16 bases separated the two germline ends. The CDR3 DNA reads TGTGCCAGTAGTATCCTAAGGGGGGAGAAGGCTTTCTTT. This codes for CASSILRGEKAFF.

V gene TRBV20-1 combines with J gene TRBJ1-2; possible D gene TRBD1, 6 bases. Trimming took off 6 bases at V and 3 bases at J, with 14 bases between the two ends. This CDR3 comprises 13 residues. CDR1 DFQATT and CDR2 SNEGSKA come from the germline V gene (reference sequence). CDR3 protein: CSAKEGEHYGYTF. The CDR3 DNA is TGCAGTGCCAAGGAGGGGGAGCACTATGGCTACACCTTC.

V is TRBV6-2 or TRBV6-3 and J is TRBJ2-7, with 7 bases aligning to TRBD2. The CDR3 extends over 16 amino acids. The junction had 11 bases not matched to a gene; V was cut back by 4 bases and J by 2 bases. Germline V gives CDR1 MNHEY, CDR2 SVGEGT. The CDR3 sequence is CASSSIRLAETYEQYF. In DNA form, the CDR3 reads TGTGCCAGCAGTTCGATCCGACTAGCTGAGACCTACGAGCAGTACTTC.

The V and J genes are TRBV13 and TRBJ1-5; D may be TRBD1 (5 bases). The V end was cut by 7 bases, the J end by 7 bases, with 17 bases between. The germline V gene has CDR1 PRHDT and CDR2 FYEKMQ (reference sequence). The CDR3 has 14 amino acids. The CDR3 bases are TGTGCCAGCACCACTGGGGGGAAAAACCAGCCCCAGCATTTT. Protein product: CASTTGGKNQPQHF.

This clonotype was seen only a few times. The chain is built from TRBV6-5 and TRBJ1-2; D is perhaps TRBD1 (5 bases). Trimming cost V 0 bases and J 6 bases, with 20 bases left between them. The CDR3 is 17 amino acids. The germline V gene has CDR1 MNHEY and CDR2 SVGAGI. The CDR3, as DNA: TGTGCCAGCAGTTACTCGCTTGGCCGGGGGGGTAAGGATGGCTACACCTTC. Translation gives CASSYSLGRGGKDGYTF.

This clonotype occurred many times. The J gene is TRBJ1-5, the V gene TRBV5-1; 7 bases are a match to TRBD1. The V gene's germline CDR1 is SGHRS and CDR2 YFSETQ. V lost 4 bases to trimming and J lost 0 bases; unmatched junction nucleotides: 4. CDR3 length equals 15 residues. In nucleotides, the CDR3 is TGCGCCAGCAGCGTGGGACAGTATAGCAATCAGCCCCAGCATTTT. Translation gives CASSVGQYSNQPQHF. The whole variable domain, filled in from reference TRBV5-1 and TRBJ1-5, reads KAGVTQTPRYLIKTRGQQVTLSCSPISGHRSVSWYQQTPGQGLQFLFEYFSETQRNKGNFPGRFSGRQFSNSRSEMNVSTLELGDSALYLCASSVGQYSNQPQHFGDGTRLSIL.

J is TRBJ2-3 and V is TRBV5-1, with D possibly TRBD2 on 5 matching bases. Trimming pared 2 bases from V and 3 bases from J, leaving 19 bases between. The CDR3 totals 17 residues. Germline CDR1 reads SGHRS; CDR2 reads YFSETQ. CDR3 sequence: CASSLPKPTWETDTQYF. CDR3 nucleotides: TGCGCCAGCAGCTTACCAAAACCTACTTGGGAGACAGATACGCAGTATTTT.

V gene TRBV9 combines with J gene TRBJ2-3, with D unclear. The V end lost 0 bases, the J end lost 0 bases, and 2 bases lay between the germline ends. The CDR3 extends over 13 amino acids. In germline, CDR1 is SGDLS, CDR2 YYNGEE. DNA for the CDR3: TGTGCCAGCAGCGTAGCTAGCACAGATACGCAGTATTTT. Translated: CASSVASTDTQYF.

In its sample, this clonotype was seen a few times. The J gene is TRBJ1-2, the V gene TRBV4-1, with a weak D call TRBD1 (6 bases). V was shortened by 1 base and J by 0 bases, with 12 bases between the two germline ends. The CDR3 is 16 amino acids. CDR1 is MGHRA and CDR2 is YSYEKL in the germline V gene. The CDR3 protein is CASSQVQGPPNYGYTF. The CDR3 DNA reads as TGCGCCAGCAGCCAAGTACAGGGCCCTCCTAACTATGGCTACACCTTC.

This clonotype was recorded many times. CDR3 DNA: TGTGCCAGCAGTGCCTTCGGGGGGGGCGGATACACTGAAGCTTTCTTT. Protein sequence: CASSAFGGGGYTEAFF. The V call is TRBV27, the J call TRBJ1-1; weak D call: TRBD1 (6 bases). Looked up from germline, CDR1 is MNHEY and CDR2 is SMNVEV (reference sequence). V was trimmed by 5 bases and J by 3 bases, leaving 19 bases between them. The CDR3 is 16 amino acids.

This clonotype has ten or more counts. The chain uses TRBV7-2 and TRBJ2-1, with 10 nucleotides matching TRBD2. The CDR3 spans 14 residues. The J segment lost 4 bases and the V segment lost 5 bases, leaving 2 bases of the junction unmatched. The V gene's germline CDR1 is SGHTA and CDR2 FQGNSA. CDR3 protein: CASSSGRAYNEQFF. The CDR3, as DNA: TGTGCCAGCAGCAGCGGGAGGGCATACAATGAGCAGTTCTTC.

The table lists this clonotype with many counts. The chain joins TRBV20-1 to TRBJ1-2; D gene ambiguous. Germline assignment: CDR1 DFQATT and CDR2 SNEGSKA (reference sequence). This CDR3 has 11 amino acids. The V gene lost 3 bases and the J gene lost 4 bases, with 6 bases spanning the gap. The CDR3, as DNA: TGCAGTGCTAGTTCACGCTATGGCTACACCTTC. Translation gives CSASSRYGYTF.